This T cell receptor (beta chain) comes out of a study of blood T cells in healthy people across ages. Then a second PCR, running about 6 to 12 cycles, was carried out with a sample-barcoded 5' primer and a J-beta primer mix. No fewer than 3 million CDR3-containing paired-end reads came from each sample. Each CDR3 protein gets one entry after TCRdb re-called the 5' RACE reads with MiXCR. This sample yields about 290,000 distinct CDR3 sequences, of which roughly 26% are seen a single time; roughly 30% belongs to the top ten. The CDR3 totals 18 residues. V trimming: 1 base; J trimming: 2 bases; junction bases outside the gene matches: 3. Germline CDR1 reads LNHNV; CDR2 reads YYDKDF (reference sequence).

The chain joins TRBV15 to TRBJ2-3; 16 nucleotides align to TRBD2. The sequenced sample consisted of blood. This sequence originates from a woman aged 70-85 years in good health. CDR3 nucleotides: TGTGCCACCAGCAGAGCGGGACTAGCGGGAGGGCTCACAGATACGCAGTATTTT. It specifies CATSRAGLAGGLTDTQYF.